One and the same sample provided the 30 T cell receptor beta chains below, sequenced in a study of technical replicates of blood from a handful of donors. The protocol was immunoSEQ multiplex PCR, while the TCRdb copy is restricted to in-frame clones and leaves out a portion. The sample carries 60,000 to 90,000 clones, 85% to 95% recorded once. The sequenced sample consisted of T cells isolated from PBMCs. The source is a human donor in good health.

The V call is TRBV7-9, the J call TRBJ2-3; D is unclear. Germline V lookup: CDR1 SEHNR, CDR2 FQNEAQ (reference sequence). Trimming removed 4 bases at V and 6 bases at J, with 11 bases between. This CDR3 contains 13 residues. The CDR3 bases are TGTGCCAGCAGCTCCGGGTCCGGTGATACGCAGTATTTT. Translating gives CASSSGSGDTQYF.

The V and J genes are TRBV30 and TRBJ1-2, with D unresolved. V lost 2 bases and J 8 bases, leaving 6 bases between the germline ends. CDR3 size: 10 residues. CDR1 is GTSNPN, CDR2 SVGIG, per germline (reference sequence). This CDR3 is CAWSPSGYTF. CDR3 DNA sequence: TGTGCCTGGAGTCCTTCCGGCTACACCTTC.

Written as DNA, the CDR3 is TGTGCCAGCTCTACGGTAGGGGGTGAAAAACTGTTTTTT. Amino acids: CASSTVGGEKLFF. V gene TRBV18 combines with J gene TRBJ1-4; the D gene is possibly TRBD1 (6 bases). Germline CDR1 is KGHSH and CDR2 is LQKENI. Deletions cut 6 bases from V and 7 bases from J, with 12 bases between. The CDR3 extends over 13 amino acids.

This rearrangement joins TRBV6-5 to TRBJ2-7; possibly TRBD2 for D (6 bases). V lost 6 bases, J lost 6 bases, and 15 bases lay in between. Per the germline V gene, CDR1 is MNHEY and CDR2 is SVGAGI. This CDR3 has 13 amino acids. CDR3 DNA: TGTGCCAGCAGCCCACCCGGGACTCTCGAGCAGTACTTC. This codes for CASSPPGTLEQYF.

The J gene is TRBJ2-1, the V gene TRBV27; the match to TRBD2 covers 13 bases. Unmatched junction bases numbered 9, after V lost 5 bases and J lost 5 bases. Germline V gene sequence: CDR1 MNHEY, CDR2 SMNVEV (reference sequence). The CDR3 spans 17 residues. CDR3 sequence reads: CASSPQPGTSGNNEQFF. DNA of the CDR3: TGTGCCAGCAGTCCCCAACCCGGGACTAGCGGGAACAATGAGCAGTTCTTC.

The CDR3 DNA follows: TGTGCCAGCAGCCCCCGCAGGGCGAACTATGGCTACACCTTC. This codes for CASSPRRANYGYTF. The chain joins TRBV7-9 to TRBJ1-2, with D possibly being TRBD1 (5 bases). Deletions cut 5 bases from V and 2 bases from J, with 12 bases between. The V gene's germline CDR1 is SEHNR and CDR2 FQNEAQ (reference sequence). This CDR3 is 14 amino acids long. The full variable domain, rest sourced from reference TRBV7-9 and TRBJ1-2, is DTGVSQNPRHKITKRGQNVTFRCDPISEHNRLYWYRQTLGQGPEFLTYFQNEAQLEKSRLLSDRFSAERPKGSFSTLEIQRTEQGDSAMYLCASSPRRANYGYTFGSGTRLTVV.

The J gene is TRBJ2-1, the V gene TRBV28; tentatively, D is TRBD2 (5 bases). The CDR3 runs to 15 residues. Trimming shortened V by 7 bases and J by 4 bases, and 17 bases separated the two germline ends. CDR1 is MDHEN and CDR2 is SYDVKM in the germline V gene. Written as DNA, the CDR3 is TGTGCCAGCACAGAGGTCGGGATGGGGTACAATGAGCAGTTCTTC. Its protein is CASTEVGMGYNEQFF.

The J gene is TRBJ1-1, the V gene TRBV2; the D is unclear. Germline V lookup: CDR1 SNHLY, CDR2 FYNNEI. V was pared by 0 bases and J by 6 bases, with 14 bases between. The CDR3 loop spans 15 amino acids. The CDR3 region has the DNA TGTGCCAGCAGTGAAGCGGCGGCAAATTTGGCTGAAGCTTTCTTT. This codes for CASSEAAANLAEAFF.

This chain links TRBV6-4 with TRBJ2-2; tentatively, D is TRBD1 (6 bases). The CDR3 is 14 amino acids. Germline V gene lookup returns CDR1 MRHNA and CDR2 SNTAGT. Trimming stripped 7 bases from V and 3 bases from J, with 12 bases between. CDR3 region: CASKVRGDTGELFF. CDR3 nucleotide sequence: TGTGCCAGCAAGGTCAGGGGCGACACCGGGGAGCTGTTTTTT.

V usage is TRBV9 and J usage is TRBJ1-2, with 9 bases lining up with TRBD1. Germline V gene sequence: CDR1 SGDLS, CDR2 YYNGEE. This CDR3 comprises 17 residues. V shed 0 bases, J shed 2 bases, and the junction held 8 bases outside the gene matches. This chain's CDR3 is CASSVGLLGTGNYGYTF. CDR3 DNA sequence: TGTGCCAGCAGCGTAGGACTCCTTGGGACAGGGAACTATGGCTACACCTTC.

V is TRBV28 and J is TRBJ2-5; D is unresolved. Germline CDR1 and CDR2: MDHEN and SYDVKM. The CDR3 is 11 residues long. Trimming cost V 8 bases and J 5 bases, with 9 bases left between them. The CDR3 coding sequence is TGTGCCAGCCGTTCCCGGGAGACCCAGTACTTC. This sequence encodes CASRSRETQYF.

The rearrangement links TRBV7-9 to TRBJ1-1, with TRBD1 identical over 8 bases. Trimming took 7 bases from V and 10 from J; bases not matched to a gene: 5. Germline assignment: CDR1 SEHNR and CDR2 FQNEAQ (reference sequence). The CDR3 runs to 11 residues. This CDR3 is CASTLDRGAFF. The CDR3, as DNA: TGTGCCAGCACTTTAGACAGGGGAGCTTTCTTT. Together with reference TRBV7-9 and TRBJ1-1, the CDR3 gives the full variable domain: DTGVSQNPRHKITKRGQNVTFRCDPISEHNRLYWYRQTLGQGPEFLTYFQNEAQLEKSRLLSDRFSAERPKGSFSTLEIQRTEQGDSAMYLCASTLDRGAFFGQGTRLTVV.

This clone was counted a single time. CDR3 nucleotide sequence: TGTGCCAGCAGCTCCGAAGGTAGGGGCTCCTACGAGCAGTACTTC. Protein sequence: CASSSEGRGSYEQYF. V is TRBV5-5 and J is TRBJ2-7; the D gene is possibly TRBD1 (5 bases). Trimming shortened V by 3 bases and J by 0 bases, and 13 bases separated the two germline ends. CDR1 is SGHKS and CDR2 is YYEKEE in the germline V gene (reference sequence). CDR3 length equals 15 residues.

The chain employs TRBV5-1 and TRBJ1-1, with 7 bases aligning to TRBD1. Germline trimming cut 3 bases from V and 6 bases from J; bases unmatched to any gene: 2. CDR3 size: 12 residues. From germline, CDR1 is SGHRS and CDR2 YFSETQ. Here the CDR3 DNA reads TGCGCCAGCAGCTCGACAGGGCCTGAAGCTTTCTTT. Translation: CASSSTGPEAFF.

This sequence joins TRBV10-3 and TRBJ2-7, with TRBD1 identical over 9 bases. CDR1 and CDR2 from the germline V gene are ENHRY and SYGVKD. J was trimmed by 3 bases and V by 6 bases; bases with no gene match: 9. CDR3 length: 15 amino acids. As DNA, the CDR3 is TGTGCCATCAGGCCACAGGGGGCCACCAGCTACGAGCAGTACTTC. Its protein product is CAIRPQGATSYEQYF.

The V call is TRBV27, the J call TRBJ2-7, with 7 bases that match TRBD2. J lost 4 bases, V lost 8 bases, and 8 bases had no gene match. CDR1 is MNHEY and CDR2 is SMNVEV in the germline V gene (reference sequence). The CDR3 extends over 13 amino acids. CDR3 protein: CASRGVGLYEQYF. DNA of the CDR3: TGTGCCAGCCGGGGGGTGGGCTTGTACGAGCAGTACTTC.

The J gene is TRBJ1-2, the V gene TRBV14, with D possibly being TRBD1 (6 bases). Per the germline V gene, CDR1 is SGHDN and CDR2 is FVKESK. This CDR3 region has 13 residues. The ends were cut back, 0 bases at V and 7 bases at J, with 9 bases in the middle. CDR3 residues: CASSQDRGRGYTF. As DNA, the CDR3 is TGTGCCAGCAGCCAAGACAGGGGACGTGGCTACACCTTC.

The V and J genes are TRBV5-1 and TRBJ2-7, with TRBD1 as a possible D gene (5 bases). The germline CDR1 and CDR2 sequences are SGHRS and YFSETQ. CDR3 length: 14 amino acids. V dropped 0 bases and J dropped 3 bases, with 10 bases sitting between them. The DNA of the CDR3 is TGCGCCAGCAGCTTGGGGCAGGGTGGCTACGAGCAGTACTTC. Protein product: CASSLGQGGYEQYF.

V gene TRBV11-2 combines with J gene TRBJ2-5; TRBD1 is a possible D gene (6 bases). This CDR3 region has 13 residues. Germline assignment: CDR1 SGHAT and CDR2 FQNNGV. Trimming removed 2 bases from V and 5 bases from J, with 9 bases in between. The CDR3 protein is CASSLHRGETQYF. CDR3 nucleotides: TGTGCCAGCAGCTTACATAGGGGGGAGACCCAGTACTTC.

The chain has TRBV5-4 and TRBJ2-1, with 9 bases matching TRBD1. Trimming removed 5 bases from V and 3 bases from J; junction bases left unmatched: 6. CDR3 length equals 15 residues. CDR1 and CDR2 from the germline V gene are SGHNT and YYREEE (reference sequence). The CDR3 DNA reads TGTGCCAGCAGTCCCGACAGGGGGAACTACAATGAGCAGTTCTTC. Protein sequence: CASSPDRGNYNEQFF.

The V call is TRBV5-1, the J call TRBJ2-5; possibly TRBD1 for D (6 bases). Germline CDR1 and CDR2: SGHRS and YFSETQ. The CDR3 extends over 14 amino acids. Deletions cut 3 bases from V and 5 bases from J, with 14 bases between. The DNA for the CDR3 is TGCGCCAGCAGCTCACAGGGTGTTAGCGAGACCCAGTACTTC. Translated, it gives CASSSQGVSETQYF. The full variable domain, its missing parts supplied by reference TRBV5-1 and TRBJ2-5, is KAGVTQTPRYLIKTRGQQVTLSCSPISGHRSVSWYQQTPGQGLQFLFEYFSETQRNKGNFPGRFSGRQFSNSRSEMNVSTLELGDSALYLCASSSQGVSETQYFGPGTRLLVL.

The chain employs TRBV6-5 and TRBJ1-1; a possible D gene is TRBD1 (5 bases). CDR1 is MNHEY and CDR2 is SVGAGI in the germline V gene. Between the trimmed V and J ends, which lost 2 bases and 5 bases, there was a span of 12 bases. The length of the CDR3 is 14 residues. The CDR3 region has the DNA TGTGCCAGCAGTTACCGGGGGGGAGGAACTGAAGCTTTCTTT. It codes for CASSYRGGGTEAFF.

The rearrangement joins TRBV28 to TRBJ2-7; perhaps TRBD2 as D (6 bases). The length of the CDR3 is 14 residues. V was cut by 6 bases and J by 4 bases, with 16 bases left in between. Germline lookup yields CDR1 MDHEN and CDR2 SYDVKM. The CDR3 here is CASSPPSVRYEQYF. The CDR3 region has the DNA TGTGCCAGCAGCCCGCCTAGCGTTAGGTACGAGCAGTACTTC.

The chain has TRBV7-2 and TRBJ2-5; TRBD2 matches at 8 bases. The CDR3 loop spans 13 amino acids. In germline, CDR1 is SGHTA, CDR2 FQGNSA. Trimming at V came to 6 bases and at J to 4 bases, leaving 4 bases not matched to a gene. The CDR3 sequence is CASSRGGTETQYF. The CDR3 DNA follows: TGTGCCAGCAGTCGGGGGGGGACAGAGACCCAGTACTTC.

The rearrangement links TRBV23-1 to TRBJ1-2, with D tentatively TRBD1 (6 bases). TRBV23-1 counts as an open reading frame of uncertain function. This CDR3 has 13 amino acids. Trimming took off 7 bases at V and 7 bases at J, with 16 bases between the two ends. The CDR3 loop is CASIPNRAVGYTF. As DNA, the CDR3 is TGCGCCAGCATCCCGAACAGGGCCGTTGGCTACACCTTC.

The chain couples TRBV6-1 to TRBJ2-7; 10 positions match TRBD1. V lost 0 bases to trimming and J lost 3 bases; unmatched junction nucleotides: 5. This CDR3 is 16 amino acids long. Germline V gives CDR1 MNHNS, CDR2 SASEGT. For the CDR3, the DNA is TGTGCCAGCAGTGAAGCAGTGACAGGGGGCATCTACGAGCAGTACTTC. Its translation is CASSEAVTGGIYEQYF.

V is TRBV18 and J is TRBJ2-5; 9 bases align to TRBD2. Germline CDR1 KGHSH, CDR2 LQKENI. This CDR3 is 14 amino acids long. Germline trimming cut 0 bases from V and 4 bases from J; bases unmatched to any gene: 0. CDR3 bases: TGTGCCAGCTCACCACCGGGACTAGCAGAGACCCAGTACTTC. Its translation: CASSPPGLAETQYF.

This clone was seen once. The chain couples TRBV6-1 to TRBJ2-2, with D tentatively TRBD2 (6 bases). The CDR3 runs 15 residues. Trimming cost V 5 bases and J 2 bases, with 12 bases left between them. The germline CDR1 and CDR2 sequences are MNHNS and SASEGT. The CDR3 DNA reads TGTGCCAGCAGTTCTGGACTATCTAACACCGGGGAGCTGTTTTTT. This sequence encodes CASSSGLSNTGELFF.

J is TRBJ2-5 and V is TRBV19; 13 bases are shared with TRBD2. V shed 5 bases and J 4 bases; nucleotides not matched to a gene: 7. The CDR3 consists of 16 residues. Germline values: CDR1 LNHDA, CDR2 SQIVND (reference sequence). CDR3 sequence reads: CASSPLGLAGAETQYF. In DNA, the CDR3 is TGTGCCAGTAGTCCGCTAGGACTAGCGGGAGCAGAGACCCAGTACTTC.

The V and J genes are TRBV11-2 and TRBJ2-7; TRBD2 might be the D (5 bases). The CDR3 contains 12 residues. V was trimmed by 4 bases and J by 7 bases, leaving 11 bases between them. Germline CDR1 SGHAT, CDR2 FQNNGV. The CDR3 loop reads CASSSSEVEQYF. CDR3 nucleotide sequence: TGTGCCAGCAGCTCCTCGGAGGTGGAGCAGTACTTC.